The entry below describes one T cell receptor (beta chain). Its antigen is not known. This sample is drawn from a study of OX40 agonist ivuxolimab in advanced cancers. Study-level background: Ivuxolimab, an agonistic anti-OX40 (CD134) antibody, was given to patients. Subjects had a mean age of around 60 years, with a range of 23 to 79; about 83% were male. Partial responses were achieved by three patients, of whom one had hepatocellular carcinoma and two had cutaneous melanoma.

The method was immunoSEQ multiplex PCR; TCRdb's version includes in-frame clones alone and lacks a portion of them. The sample lists tens of thousands of clones; around 84% were seen once. V was trimmed by 8 bases and J by 1 base, leaving 9 bases between them. CDR1 is KGHSH and CDR2 is LQKENI in the germline V gene. CDR3 size: 13 residues. Study-wide results and caveats: Normalized T-cell clonal expansion was also low in a subset of nonresponders.

The chain couples TRBV18 to TRBJ1-3, with D uncertain. This material consisted of CD4+ or CD8+ T cells sorted from blood, taken in a trial of the OX40 agonist ivuxolimab. The TCR was taken from an adult with an advanced solid tumor such as melanoma, head and neck, liver or kidney cancer. This CDR3 is CASEPQSGNTIYF. The DNA for the CDR3 is TGTGCCAGCGAGCCACAATCTGGAAACACCATATATTTT.